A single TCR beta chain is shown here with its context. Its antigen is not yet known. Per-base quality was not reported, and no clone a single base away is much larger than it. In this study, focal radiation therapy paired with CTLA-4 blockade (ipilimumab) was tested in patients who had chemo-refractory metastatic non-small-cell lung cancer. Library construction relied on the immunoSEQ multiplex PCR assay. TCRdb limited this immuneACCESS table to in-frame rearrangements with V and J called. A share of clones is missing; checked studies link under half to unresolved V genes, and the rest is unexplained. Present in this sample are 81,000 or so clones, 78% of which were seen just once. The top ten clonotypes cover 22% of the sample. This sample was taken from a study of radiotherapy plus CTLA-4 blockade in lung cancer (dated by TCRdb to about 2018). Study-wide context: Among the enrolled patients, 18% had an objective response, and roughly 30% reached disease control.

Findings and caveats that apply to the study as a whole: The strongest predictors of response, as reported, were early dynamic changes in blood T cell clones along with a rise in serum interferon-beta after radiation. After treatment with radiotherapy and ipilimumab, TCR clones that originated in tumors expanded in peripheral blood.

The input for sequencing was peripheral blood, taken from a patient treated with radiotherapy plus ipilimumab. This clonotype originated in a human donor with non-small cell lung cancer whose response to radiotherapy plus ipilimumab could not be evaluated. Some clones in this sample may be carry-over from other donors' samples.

The CDR3 reads CASSYRAGYEQYF. The sequence in DNA is TGTGCCAGCAGTTACCGGGCGGGGTACGAGCAGTACTTC. The chain links TRBV6-6 with TRBJ2-7; TRBD2 is possibly the D segment (6 matching bases). V is cut by 2 bases and J by 4 bases, and the space between the germline ends is 9 bases. Inclusive of the bounding cysteine and phenylalanine, the CDR3 is 13 residues long. Only the CDR3 DNA is retained, 39 bases long and in frame from the first base. Sequences MNHNY (CDR1) and SVGAGI (CDR2) are obtained from the germline V gene (reference sequence).